This is a list of T cell receptor beta chains from one sample in a study of T cell responses to AZD1222 COVID-19 vaccine. Sequencing was performed with immunoSEQ multiplex PCR; in TCRdb, only in-frame clones are kept and a portion is missing. Of tens of thousands of clones in the sample, roughly nine tenths were seen once. The sequences come from peripheral blood, collected 28 days after the second AZD1222 dose. The receptors here all came from an adult who received the AZD1222 COVID-19 vaccine. The CDR3 runs from the conserved cysteine through the conserved F or W. Fields, in order: CDR3 DNA, CDR3 protein, D gene, clone size, J gene, V gene. The D gene is left open where the match is weak. Part of the rows lack a size; the others show once, few, many or a class for expanded clones.

DNA: TGTGCCAGCAGCTCCAGGGTAGGGCGAACGCAGTATTTT; CDR3: CASSSRVGRTQYF; D: .; size: .; J: TRBJ2-3; V: TRBV11-3
DNA: TGCGCCAGCAGGCCCCGGACAGGGGAGGACACCGGGGAGCTGTTTTTT; CDR3: CASRPRTGEDTGELFF; D: TRBD1; size: .; J: TRBJ2-2; V: TRBV5-1
DNA: TGTGCTAGCAGCTTAGCTAGCCGGGGCCAGACCCAGTACTTC; CDR3: CASSLASRGQTQYF; D: .; size: .; J: TRBJ2-5; V: TRBV7-7
DNA: TGTGCCAGCAGTGAAGAGGCGGTTGGATATGGCTACACCTTC; CDR3: CASSEEAVGYGYTF; D: .; size: .; J: TRBJ1-2; V: TRBV2
DNA: TGTGCCAGCAGTTATTGGGAAAAACTGTTTTTT; CDR3: CASSYWEKLFF; D: .; size: .; J: TRBJ1-4; V: TRBV6-2/TRBV6-3
DNA: TGTGCCAGCAGCTTGGGACAGGGGGTGATTGGCTCTGGGGCCAACGTCCTGACTTTC; CDR3: CASSLGQGVIGSGANVLTF; D: TRBD1; size: .; J: TRBJ2-6; V: TRBV7-3
DNA: TGCGCCAGCAGCCAAGATGTTTCGAACTCCTACGAGCAGTACTTC; CDR3: CASSQDVSNSYEQYF; D: .; size: .; J: TRBJ2-7; V: TRBV4-3
DNA: TGCGCCAGCAGTGAACCGGGACTCCGAAATGAGCAGTTCTTC; CDR3: CASSEPGLRNEQFF; D: .; size: .; J: TRBJ2-1; V: TRBV10-2
DNA: TGTGCCAGTAGTGGCAGGGGGTTCACAGATACGCAGTATTTT; CDR3: CASSGRGFTDTQYF; D: TRBD1; size: .; J: TRBJ2-3; V: TRBV19
DNA: TGTGCCAGCAGTGTCTCCTTCCAGGGTTCCGGGGAGCTGTTTTTT; CDR3: CASSVSFQGSGELFF; D: .; size: .; J: TRBJ2-2; V: TRBV2
DNA: TGTGCCGTTACCGGCGGATCGAACACTGAAGCTTTCTTT; CDR3: CAVTGGSNTEAFF; D: .; size: .; J: TRBJ1-1; V: TRBV19
DNA: TGCAGCGTTGAAGATATGGACTCCTGGGGATATGGCTACACCTTC; CDR3: CSVEDMDSWGYGYTF; D: .; size: .; J: TRBJ1-2; V: TRBV29-1
DNA: TGTGCCAGCACCTCCGGGACAGGGGGCTACGAGCAGTACTTC; CDR3: CASTSGTGGYEQYF; D: TRBD1; size: once; J: TRBJ2-7; V: TRBV2
DNA: TGTGCCAGCAGCTTAGTCGACAGGGTTTCGGGTACTGAAGCTTTCTTT; CDR3: CASSLVDRVSGTEAFF; D: TRBD1; size: .; J: TRBJ1-1; V: TRBV7-6
DNA: TGTGCCAGCAGTTACGACCGGGGGGCTAACACTGAAGCTTTCTTT; CDR3: CASSYDRGANTEAFF; D: .; size: .; J: TRBJ1-1; V: TRBV6-5
DNA: TGTGCCAGCAGTTTGACCAGGTTCGAAGAGACCCAGTACTTC; CDR3: CASSLTRFEETQYF; D: .; size: .; J: TRBJ2-5; V: TRBV6-5
DNA: TGTGCCAGCAGCGTAGACCCGGGGGGCTACAATGAGCAGTTCTTC; CDR3: CASSVDPGGYNEQFF; D: TRBD2; size: .; J: TRBJ2-1; V: TRBV9
DNA: TGTGCCAGCAGGGGAACAGGGTACCCCTACACCTTC; CDR3: CASRGTGYPYTF; D: .; size: .; J: TRBJ1-2; V: TRBV9
DNA: TGTGCCACCTGGGGCCCCAAGAAGGAAAAACTGTTTTTT; CDR3: CATWGPKKEKLFF; D: .; size: .; J: TRBJ1-4; V: TRBV24-1
DNA: TGTGCCAGCAGTTATGGGCAGTTTCATCAGCCCCAGCATTTT; CDR3: CASSYGQFHQPQHF; D: .; size: .; J: TRBJ1-5; V: TRBV6-2/TRBV6-3
DNA: TGTGCCAGCAGCCGCCCAGACAGGAACACTGAAGCTTTCTTT; CDR3: CASSRPDRNTEAFF; D: .; size: .; J: TRBJ1-1; V: TRBV7-6
DNA: TGTGCCAGTAGAAATTCCTTGAACACTGAAGCTTTCTTT; CDR3: CASRNSLNTEAFF; D: .; size: .; J: TRBJ1-1; V: TRBV19
DNA: TGTGCCAGCAGCGTAGATTTAGCGGGGGGGTTGCATGAGCAGTTCTTC; CDR3: CASSVDLAGGLHEQFF; D: TRBD2; size: .; J: TRBJ2-1; V: TRBV9
DNA: TGCGCCAGCAGCTCGGGCGTTTGGACATCTCAAGAGACCCAGTACTTC; CDR3: CASSSGVWTSQETQYF; D: .; size: .; J: TRBJ2-5; V: TRBV5-1
DNA: TGTGCCAGCAGTGGCTTGTCCACCTACGAGCAGTACTTC; CDR3: CASSGLSTYEQYF; D: .; size: .; J: TRBJ2-7; V: TRBV12-3/TRBV12-4
DNA: TGTGCCAGCAGTGAGACTAGCGGGAGATACAATGAGCAGTTCTTC; CDR3: CASSETSGRYNEQFF; D: TRBD2; size: .; J: TRBJ2-1; V: TRBV2
DNA: TGTGCCAGCAGTCTACCTACAGGGTTTTCTGAAGCTTTCTTT; CDR3: CASSLPTGFSEAFF; D: .; size: .; J: TRBJ1-1; V: TRBV28
DNA: TGTGCCAGCAGCTTACGGCTCCAAGAGACCCAGTACTTC; CDR3: CASSLRLQETQYF; D: .; size: few; J: TRBJ2-5; V: TRBV7-2
DNA: TGTGCCAGCAGCCAGCTTGGTGCGGGGGGGGTCGACGGCACAGATACGCAGTATTTT; CDR3: CASSQLGAGGVDGTDTQYF; D: TRBD2; size: .; J: TRBJ2-3; V: TRBV3-1/TRBV3-2
DNA: TGTGCCAGTAGTATCGGACAGCTCACTGAAGCTTTCTTT; CDR3: CASSIGQLTEAFF; D: .; size: .; J: TRBJ1-1; V: TRBV19
DNA: TGTGCCAGTAGTATCCGAGGGGGGATCTTCTCTGGAAACACCATATATTTT; CDR3: CASSIRGGIFSGNTIYF; D: .; size: .; J: TRBJ1-3; V: TRBV19
DNA: TGTGCCAGCAGCTTAGAGGGGGCGGCCGGGGAGCTGTTTTTT; CDR3: CASSLEGAAGELFF; D: .; size: .; J: TRBJ2-2; V: TRBV11-2
DNA: TGTGCCACCAGGGTTGGCGGGGGGTACACCGGGGAGCTGTTTTTT; CDR3: CATRVGGGYTGELFF; D: TRBD2; size: .; J: TRBJ2-2; V: TRBV27
DNA: TGTGCCAGCAGTTACCCAATCGGACTCGGGAGGTACGAGCAGTACTTC; CDR3: CASSYPIGLGRYEQYF; D: TRBD2; size: once; J: TRBJ2-7; V: TRBV6-2/TRBV6-3